This paragraph reports one TCR beta chain. This sample is part of a study of ipilimumab plus nivolumab after autologous stem cell transplantation. Background on the study: Patients received a median of about 5 ipilimumab and about 8 nivolumab doses. The myeloma cohort included high-risk transplant-naive patients and patients relapsing within 3 years of a first autologous transplant.

Measured with immunoSEQ multiplex PCR; TCRdb has only the in-frame clones, and not every one. The table includes some 44,000 clones, roughly 90% detected once. Patients got ipilimumab 1 mg/kg beginning 14 to 28 days post-transplant. Dosing: nivolumab 3 mg/kg IV, weeks 1, 4, 7, 10, then every two weeks to week 26. The CDR3 is 16 amino acids. The germline gives CDR1 SNHLY, CDR2 FYNNEI. The V end was cut by 8 bases, the J end by 5 bases, with 22 bases between. This sequence originates from a male donor with multiple myeloma. V usage is TRBV2 and J usage is TRBJ2-1, with a possible D match to TRBD1 (5 bases). The material sequenced was PBMCs, taken in a trial of ipilimumab plus nivolumab as post-transplant consolidation. The CDR3 is CASARQLHIGNNEQFF. The CDR3 coding sequence is TGTGCCAGCGCCCGACAGCTACATATTGGGAACAATGAGCAGTTCTTC.